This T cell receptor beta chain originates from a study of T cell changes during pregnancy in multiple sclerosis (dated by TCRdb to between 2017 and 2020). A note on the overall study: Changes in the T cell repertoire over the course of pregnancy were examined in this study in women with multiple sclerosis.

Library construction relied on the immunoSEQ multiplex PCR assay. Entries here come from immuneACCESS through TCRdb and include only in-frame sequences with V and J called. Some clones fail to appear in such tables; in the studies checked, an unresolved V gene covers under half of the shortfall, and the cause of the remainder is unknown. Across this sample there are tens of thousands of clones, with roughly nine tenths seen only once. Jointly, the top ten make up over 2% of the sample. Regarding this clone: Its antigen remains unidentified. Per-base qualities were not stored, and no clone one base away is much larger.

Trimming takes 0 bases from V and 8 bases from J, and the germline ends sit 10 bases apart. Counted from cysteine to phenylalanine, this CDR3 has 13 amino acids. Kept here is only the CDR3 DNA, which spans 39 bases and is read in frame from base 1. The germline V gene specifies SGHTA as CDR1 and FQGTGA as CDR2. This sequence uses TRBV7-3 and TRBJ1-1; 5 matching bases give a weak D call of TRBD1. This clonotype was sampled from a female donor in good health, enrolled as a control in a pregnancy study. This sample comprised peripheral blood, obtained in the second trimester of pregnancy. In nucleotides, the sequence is TGTGCCAGCAGCTTAACAGTGTGGACAGAAGCTTTCTTT. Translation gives CASSLTVWTEAFF.